This T cell receptor beta chain appears in the sequencing data of a study of siplizumab effects on memory and regulatory T cells. The study, taken as a whole, reports: A major contribution to the alloresponse seemed to be made by naive T cells, which seemed more diverse than memory cells.

The data were produced by immunoSEQ multiplex PCR, yet TCRdb's version contains in-frame clones alone and is incomplete. The sample shows more than 95,000 clones, over 90% of them seen only once. A note on this clone: The target antigen is unknown.

CDR3 length equals 17 residues. Germline V lookup: CDR1 SGHTA, CDR2 FQGTGA. Trimming cost V 4 bases and J 2 bases; bases outside gene matches: 5. This receptor was identified in a human donor in good health. The chain uses TRBV7-3 and TRBJ2-6, with 10 bases aligning to TRBD2. Specimen: Tregs sorted from blood. DNA of the CDR3: TGTGCCAGCAGCTCCAGCGGGGGGGCGGCTGGGGCCAACGTCCTGACTTTC. It translates to CASSSSGGAAGANVLTF.